Included here is one TCR beta chain sequence, with context. The source of the sample is a study of blood T cell repertoires in COVID-19. The CDR3 consists of 14 residues. Germline CDR1 reads MDHEN; CDR2 reads SYDVKM. Trimming left V 6 bases short and J 4 bases short, with 15 bases between. Method: immunoSEQ multiplex PCR; TCRdb's copy keeps in-frame clones and lacks some. Counted here are 65,000 to 85,000 clones, around 82% occurring once; the ten biggest clones make up 5% to 6.5%. The sequence was collected from a man aged 45-65 years with active COVID-19. The sequenced sample consisted of peripheral blood. The V gene is TRBV28, the J gene TRBJ2-5; D unclear. The CDR3 DNA reads TGTGCCAGCAGCCGTTCCCAGGATTCAGAGACCCAGTACTTC. Protein: CASSRSQDSETQYF.